This is a list of T cell receptor beta chains from one sample in a study of blood T cell repertoires in COVID-19. TCRdb's copy holds only in-frame clones and misses some; the assay was immunoSEQ multiplex PCR. The table has around 260,000 clones, more than 85% seen once. Sequenced: peripheral blood. Receptors originate from a man aged 30-40 years with acute or convalescent COVID-19. Both conserved end residues are part of each CDR3. The order of the fields is CDR3 protein, CDR3 DNA, clone size, V gene, J gene, CDR3 length, D gene. D genes are given only for firm matches. A row's size may be missing; if present it is once, few, many or a size class.

CDR3: CASSLEFRQGYYNEQFF
DNA: TGCGCCAGCAGCTTGGAATTTCGGCAGGGGTACTACAATGAGCAGTTCTTC
size: -
V: TRBV5-1
J: TRBJ2-1
length: 17
D: -

CDR3: CATSDPGGRGYTF
DNA: TGTGCCACCAGTGATCCAGGGGGCCGTGGCTACACCTTC
size: once
V: TRBV24-1
J: TRBJ1-2
length: 13
D: TRBD1

CDR3: CASISTGTAYEQYF
DNA: TGTGCCAGCATCTCGACAGGGACGGCCTACGAGCAGTACTTC
size: -
V: TRBV5-4
J: TRBJ2-7
length: 14
D: TRBD1

CDR3: CASIDGYGKGDTEAFF
DNA: TGTGCCAGCATCGATGGTTACGGGAAAGGCGACACTGAAGCTTTCTTT
size: once
V: TRBV25-1
J: TRBJ1-1
length: 16
D: -

CDR3: CASRLTSGITDTQYF
DNA: TGTGCCAGCAGACTGACTAGCGGGATCACAGATACGCAGTATTTT
size: -
V: TRBV27
J: TRBJ2-3
length: 15
D: TRBD2

CDR3: CASNPPSGGDKSQYF
DNA: TGTGCCAGCAACCCCCCTAGCGGGGGGGACAAGTCCCAGTACTTC
size: -
V: TRBV2
J: TRBJ2-5
length: 15
D: TRBD2

CDR3: CASSGTGGYSYEQYF
DNA: TGTGCCAGCAGTGGTACAGGGGGCTACTCCTACGAGCAGTACTTC
size: -
V: TRBV27
J: TRBJ2-7
length: 15
D: TRBD1

CDR3: CASSQEGGPGNTIYF
DNA: TGTGCCAGCAGCCAAGAAGGGGGCCCGGGAAACACCATATATTTT
size: once
V: TRBV14
J: TRBJ1-3
length: 15
D: TRBD1

CDR3: CASSPAGIQEKLFF
DNA: TGTGCCAGCTCACCAGCGGGGATACAGGAAAAACTGTTTTTT
size: -
V: TRBV18
J: TRBJ1-4
length: 14
D: -

CDR3: CASRGSGYGYTF
DNA: TGTGCCAGCAGGGGGAGTGGCTATGGCTACACCTTC
size: -
V: TRBV12-3/TRBV12-4
J: TRBJ1-2
length: 12
D: -

CDR3: CASSVGVAGASYEQYF
DNA: TGTGCCAGCAGCGTAGGGGTAGCGGGGGCCTCCTACGAGCAGTACTTC
size: -
V: TRBV9
J: TRBJ2-7
length: 16
D: TRBD2

CDR3: CASSLGTGRVEQFF
DNA: TGCGCCAGCAGCCTCGGGACAGGGAGGGTTGAGCAGTTCTTC
size: -
V: TRBV5-1
J: TRBJ2-1
length: 14
D: TRBD1

CDR3: CASSFRAGSYEQYF
DNA: TGTGCCAGCAGCTTCAGAGCGGGCTCCTACGAGCAGTACTTC
size: -
V: TRBV11-2
J: TRBJ2-7
length: 14
D: -

CDR3: CASSHRLAGEGETQYF
DNA: TGTGCCAGCAGCCATCGTCTAGCGGGAGAGGGGGAGACCCAGTACTTC
size: -
V: TRBV3-1/TRBV3-2
J: TRBJ2-5
length: 16
D: TRBD2

CDR3: CASRSGATGGDEQFF
DNA: TGTGCCAGCAGGTCAGGGGCCACCGGCGGCGATGAGCAGTTCTTC
size: -
V: TRBV6-5
J: TRBJ2-1
length: 15
D: -

CDR3: CASSLGQASYEQYF
DNA: TGTGCCAGCAGCTTGGGACAGGCATCCTACGAGCAGTACTTC
size: once
V: TRBV5-4
J: TRBJ2-7
length: 14
D: -

CDR3: CASSLAAGDYGYTF
DNA: TGCGCCAGCAGCTTGGCCGCAGGGGACTATGGCTACACCTTC
size: -
V: TRBV5-1
J: TRBJ1-2
length: 14
D: -

CDR3: CASRPTSGRDTQYF
DNA: TGTGCCAGCAGACCGACTAGCGGGAGGGATACGCAGTATTTT
size: -
V: TRBV6-5
J: TRBJ2-3
length: 14
D: TRBD2

CDR3: CASSLGTGGKTGELFF
DNA: TGTGCCAGCAGCCTGGGGACAGGGGGAAAAACCGGGGAGCTGTTTTTT
size: once
V: TRBV5-4
J: TRBJ2-2
length: 16
D: TRBD1

CDR3: CASSPLGTSTDTQYF
DNA: TGTGCCAGCTCACCACTAGGGACTAGCACAGATACGCAGTATTTT
size: -
V: TRBV18
J: TRBJ2-3
length: 15
D: -

CDR3: CASRAGDTQLSNEKLFF
DNA: TGCGCCAGCAGGGCCGGGGACACGCAACTTTCTAATGAAAAACTGTTTTTT
size: -
V: TRBV5-1
J: TRBJ1-4
length: 17
D: -

CDR3: CASSQDFNRVRTEAFF
DNA: TGCGCCAGCAGCCAAGATTTTAACAGGGTGAGGACTGAAGCTTTCTTT
size: -
V: TRBV4-1
J: TRBJ1-1
length: 16
D: -

CDR3: CASSVLGPGGGELFF
DNA: TGCGCCAGCAGTGTCCTGGGACCGGGAGGCGGGGAGCTGTTTTTT
size: -
V: TRBV10-2
J: TRBJ2-2
length: 15
D: TRBD2

CDR3: CASSLPTGGATGELFF
DNA: TGCGCCAGCAGCTTACCGACAGGGGGAGCCACCGGGGAGCTGTTTTTT
size: -
V: TRBV5-1
J: TRBJ2-2
length: 16
D: TRBD1

CDR3: CASSSRRGTAAGNQPQHF
DNA: TGTGCCAGCAGTTCCCGTCGTGGGACAGCGGCGGGGAATCAGCCCCAGCATTTT
size: -
V: TRBV28
J: TRBJ1-5
length: 18
D: TRBD1

CDR3: CASSSGRVLEAFF
DNA: TGCGCCAGCAGCAGCGGGAGGGTTCTCGAAGCTTTCTTT
size: once
V: TRBV5-1
J: TRBJ1-1
length: 13
D: -

CDR3: CAGDRADSTGELFF
DNA: TGTGCCGGCGACAGGGCCGATAGCACCGGGGAGCTGTTTTTT
size: -
V: TRBV7-9
J: TRBJ2-2
length: 14
D: TRBD1

CDR3: CASSPETGTLNYGYTF
DNA: TGTGCCAGCTCACCAGAGACAGGGACCCTTAACTATGGCTACACCTTC
size: -
V: TRBV18
J: TRBJ1-2
length: 16
D: TRBD1

CDR3: CASSQLSIGQGPYEQYF
DNA: TGCGCCAGCAGCCAGCTGTCTATAGGACAGGGCCCCTACGAGCAGTACTTC
size: -
V: TRBV4-1
J: TRBJ2-7
length: 17
D: TRBD1

CDR3: CASSQQGGYGYTF
DNA: TGCGCCAGCAGCCAACAGGGGGGATACGGCTACACCTTC
size: -
V: TRBV4-1
J: TRBJ1-2
length: 13
D: TRBD1

CDR3: CASSLPGTGAYEQYF
DNA: TGTGCCAGCAGCTTACCAGGGACTGGGGCCTACGAGCAGTACTTC
size: -
V: TRBV11-2
J: TRBJ2-7
length: 15
D: -

CDR3: CASSPSPLHVVEQFF
DNA: TGTGCCAGCAGCCCAAGCCCCCTTCACGTGGTAGAGCAGTTCTTC
size: -
V: TRBV4-2
J: TRBJ2-1
length: 15
D: -

CDR3: CASSGLAGYNEQFF
DNA: TGTGCCAGCAGCGGGCTAGCGGGATACAATGAGCAGTTCTTC
size: -
V: TRBV9
J: TRBJ2-1
length: 14
D: TRBD2